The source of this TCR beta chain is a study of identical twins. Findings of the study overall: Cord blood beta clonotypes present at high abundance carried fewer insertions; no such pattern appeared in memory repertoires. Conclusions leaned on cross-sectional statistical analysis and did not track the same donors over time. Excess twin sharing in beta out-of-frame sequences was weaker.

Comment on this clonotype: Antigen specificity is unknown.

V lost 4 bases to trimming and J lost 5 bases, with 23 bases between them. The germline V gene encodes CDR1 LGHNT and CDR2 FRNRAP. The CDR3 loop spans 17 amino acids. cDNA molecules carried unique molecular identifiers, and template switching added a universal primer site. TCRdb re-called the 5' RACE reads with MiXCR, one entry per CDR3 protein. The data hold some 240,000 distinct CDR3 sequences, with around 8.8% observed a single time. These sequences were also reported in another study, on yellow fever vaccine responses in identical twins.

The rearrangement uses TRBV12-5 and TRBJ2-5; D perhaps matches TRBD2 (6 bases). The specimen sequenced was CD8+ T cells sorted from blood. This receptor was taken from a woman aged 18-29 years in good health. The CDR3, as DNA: TGTGCTAGTGGTTCAGGACCCGGGGGAATGGAAAGGGAGACCCAGTACTTC. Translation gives CASGSGPGGMERETQYF. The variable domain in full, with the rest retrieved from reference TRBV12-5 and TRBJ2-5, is DARVTQTPRHKVTEMGQEVTMRCQPILGHNTVFWYRQTMMQGLELLAYFRNRAPLDDSGMPKDRFSAEMPDATLATLKIQPSEPRDSAVYFCASGSGPGGMERETQYFGPGTRLLVL.